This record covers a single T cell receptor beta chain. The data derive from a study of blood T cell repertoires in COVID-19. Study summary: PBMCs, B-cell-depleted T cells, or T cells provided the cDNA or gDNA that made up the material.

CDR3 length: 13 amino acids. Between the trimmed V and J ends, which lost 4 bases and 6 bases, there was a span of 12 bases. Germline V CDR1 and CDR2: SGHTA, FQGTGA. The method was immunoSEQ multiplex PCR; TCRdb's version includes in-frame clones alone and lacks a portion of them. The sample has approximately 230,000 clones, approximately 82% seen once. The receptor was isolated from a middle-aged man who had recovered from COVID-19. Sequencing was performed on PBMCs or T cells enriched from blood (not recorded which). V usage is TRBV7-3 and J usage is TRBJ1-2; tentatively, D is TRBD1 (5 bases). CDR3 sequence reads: CASSSPGANGYTF. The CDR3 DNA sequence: TGTGCCAGCAGCTCACCTGGGGCAAATGGCTACACCTTC.